The following is a T cell receptor beta chain sequence with its context. Its cognate antigen is unknown. The entry originates in a study of T cell repertoires in ileal Crohn's disease. Study-level findings and limits: Every patient over 26.8% clonality showed endoscopic recurrence.

Method: immunoSEQ multiplex PCR; TCRdb's copy keeps in-frame clones and lacks some. The sample has 14,000 or so clones, around four fifths seen once. Included were adult ileal or ileocolonic Crohn's patients indicated for ileocolonic resection. The CDR3 is 15 residues long. Trimming shortened V by 2 bases and J by 6 bases, and 12 bases separated the two germline ends. Germline loops: CDR1 SGHNT, CDR2 YYREEE (reference sequence). V gene TRBV5-4 combines with J gene TRBJ1-6; D remains unclear. This TCR was recovered from an adult with Crohn's disease. Specimen: ileal tissue. CDR3 sequence: CASSFDSIGNSPLHF. In DNA form, the CDR3 reads TGTGCCAGCAGCTTCGACTCGATCGGTAATTCACCCCTCCACTTT.